Following are 6 T cell receptor beta chains from one sample sequenced in a study of graft-versus-host responses after intestinal transplantation. Their specific antigens are unknown. This table comes from immunoSEQ multiplex PCR, and its TCRdb copy is limited to in-frame clones, with some not included. Of about 90,000 clones in the sample, around 90% are singletons; the top ten hold about 0.27%. The sequencing used unstimulated CD4+ T cells sorted from spleen or lymph node cells, collected before transplant. The source is a human donor who was the organ donor for an intestinal transplant.

The chain recombines TRBV4-1 with TRBJ2-1, with TRBD2 matching 8 bases. Germline V lookup: CDR1 MGHRA, CDR2 YSYEKL. The J segment lost 6 bases and the V segment lost 2 bases, leaving 6 bases of the junction unmatched. The CDR3 length is 15 residues. This CDR3 is CASSQLTSGLNEQFF. CDR3 DNA sequence: TGCGCCAGCAGCCAACTTACTAGCGGCCTCAATGAGCAGTTCTTC.

This clone appeared a single time. One end of the junction varies from germline; a read error may be responsible. The V gene is TRBV5-4, the J gene TRBJ2-7, with 12 nucleotides matching TRBD1. Germline V gene data show CDR1 as SGHNT and CDR2 as YYREEE (reference sequence). This CDR3 comprises 14 residues. In DNA form, the CDR3 reads TGTGCCAGCAGCTTCGGGGACAGGGGGCGCCGGTTGAACTTC. Amino acid sequence: CASSFGDRGRRLNF.

This chain connects TRBV6-1 to TRBJ1-2; D gene uncertain. The length of the CDR3 is 13 residues. Trimming took 6 bases from V and 1 from J, leaving 9 bases between them. The V gene's germline CDR1 is MNHNS and CDR2 SASEGT. The DNA for the CDR3 is TGTGCCAGCAGGGAGACGGATAACTATGGCTACACCTTC. It translates to CASRETDNYGYTF.

This chain uses TRBV5-8 with TRBJ2-1; D is perhaps TRBD1 (5 bases). Per the germline V gene, CDR1 is SGHTS and CDR2 is YDEGEE. Deletions cut 4 bases from V and 3 bases from J, with 17 bases between. The CDR3 has 16 residues. CDR3 sequence (DNA): TGTGCCAGCAGCCAATTGCAGGGTCCGGTCTACAATGAGCAGTTCTTC. Its protein product is CASSQLQGPVYNEQFF.

In DNA form, the CDR3 reads TGTGCCAGCAGTTCCCTAGACAGCGGACAGCACTACGAGCAGTACTTC. This translates into CASSSLDSGQHYEQYF. V gene TRBV28 combines with J gene TRBJ2-7, with a possible D match to TRBD1 (6 bases). Per the germline V gene, CDR1 is MDHEN and CDR2 is SYDVKM. The V end was cut by 4 bases, the J end by 3 bases, with 19 bases between. The CDR3 spans 16 residues.

The V call is TRBV2, the J call TRBJ2-5; 7 bases are a match to TRBD2. The V gene end was trimmed by 4 bases and the J gene end by 2 bases; junction bases not matched to a gene: 13. The CDR3 spans 17 residues. Germline V gives CDR1 SNHLY, CDR2 FYNNEI. The CDR3 reads CASSGVVGGVGQETQYF. The CDR3 coding sequence is TGTGCCAGCAGTGGAGTGGTTGGGGGGGTCGGACAAGAGACCCAGTACTTC.